These 15 T cell receptor beta chains share one sample of origin, sequenced in a study of blood T cells in healthy people across ages. Using a J-beta primer mix together with a sample-barcoded 5' primer, a second PCR was run for 7 to 11 cycles. One entry per CDR3 protein, called by TCRdb with MiXCR from the 5' RACE reads. The sample holds roughly 700,000 distinct CDR3 sequences, around 25% seen once. These data were also filed under a second study, of T cells of mothers and their children.

The specimen was blood. The receptor source for this set is a boy younger than 18 in good health.

The chain carries TRBV2 and TRBJ1-1; the D is unclear. Trimming took off 5 bases at V and 6 bases at J, with 10 bases between the two ends. This CDR3 is built from 12 residues. Germline V gene lookup returns CDR1 SNHLY and CDR2 FYNNEI. The CDR3 sequence is CASSNTVAEAFF. For the CDR3, the DNA is TGTGCCAGCAGTAATACGGTCGCTGAAGCTTTCTTT.

The rearrangement joins TRBV13 to TRBJ2-7; 12 nucleotides agree with TRBD1. Germline V CDR1 and CDR2: PRHDT, FYEKMQ (reference sequence). The V segment lost 4 bases and the J segment 9 bases; nucleotides outside the gene matches: 4. This CDR3 contains 13 residues. CDR3 in amino acids: CASSSGTGGVQYF. CDR3 DNA sequence: TGTGCCAGCAGCTCCGGGACAGGGGGCGTGCAGTACTTC.

In its sample, this clonotype was seen a few times. The rearrangement links TRBV29-1 to TRBJ1-1, with D perhaps matching TRBD1 (5 bases). Germline CDR1 SQVTM, CDR2 ANQGSEA. The CDR3 spans 15 residues. Trimming pared 7 bases from V and 0 bases from J, leaving 18 bases between. This chain's CDR3 is CSAAWGLGLNTEAFF. CDR3 sequence (DNA): TGCAGCGCCGCGTGGGGGTTGGGCCTGAACACTGAAGCTTTCTTT.

This sequence joins TRBV2 and TRBJ1-2; D might be TRBD1 (6 bases). V lost 5 bases to trimming and J lost 7 bases, with 20 bases between them. CDR3 length: 15 residues. The germline V gene has CDR1 SNHLY and CDR2 FYNNEI. CDR3 nucleotides: TGTGCCAGCAGTCTCGAGGGACATCCCACGAGTGGCTACACCTTC. Protein product: CASSLEGHPTSGYTF.

The chain links TRBV29-1 to TRBJ1-2; no firm D call. The CDR3 covers 13 residues. V was trimmed by 1 base and J by 4 bases, leaving 10 bases between them. Germline V gene sequence: CDR1 SQVTM, CDR2 ANQGSEA. The CDR3 region has the DNA TGCAGCGTTGAAGTAGTGTCAGGCTATGGCTACACCTTC. Translating it yields CSVEVVSGYGYTF.

The chain joins TRBV11-2 to TRBJ2-5; a possible D gene is TRBD1 (6 bases). The germline CDR1 and CDR2 sequences are SGHAT and FQNNGV. The V gene lost 8 bases and the J gene lost 6 bases, with 16 bases spanning the gap. The CDR3 totals 13 residues. The CDR3 loop is CASADSDKKTQYF. The CDR3 DNA reads TGTGCCAGCGCGGACAGCGACAAGAAGACCCAGTACTTC.

This chain connects TRBV11-2 to TRBJ1-2; no clear D. Looked up from germline, CDR1 is SGHAT and CDR2 is FQNNGV. The CDR3 length is 17 residues. The V end lost 1 base, the J end lost 3 bases, and 18 bases lay between the germline ends. CDR3 coding DNA: TGTGCCAGCAGCTTAGGTCCCCACAGCGGATTCGACTATGGCTACACCTTC. It translates to CASSLGPHSGFDYGYTF.

The genes are TRBV28 and TRBJ1-6; no reliable D call. This CDR3 spans 14 amino acids. Looked up from germline, CDR1 is MDHEN and CDR2 is SYDVKM. V was clipped by 5 bases and J by 9 bases, with 14 bases between them. DNA for the CDR3: TGTGCCAGCAGTCGCGGCGCCCTGAGTTCACCCCTCCACTTT. It translates to CASSRGALSSPLHF.

The CDR3 nucleotides are TGCGCCAGCATGGGCAGGGTGGGACTAGCCAAAAACATTCAGTACTTC. Its protein product is CASMGRVGLAKNIQYF. V usage is TRBV10-1 and J usage is TRBJ2-4, with D possibly being TRBD2 (6 bases). CDR3 length: 16 amino acids. Germline V gives CDR1 WNHNN, CDR2 SYGVQD (reference sequence). V was clipped by 7 bases and J by 0 bases, with 16 bases between them.

The V call is TRBV6-2 or TRBV6-3, the J call TRBJ2-1; TRBD1 or TRBD2 may be the D gene (5 bases each). V gave up 2 bases and J gave up 0 bases, with 20 bases separating them. The CDR3 runs to 19 residues. Germline V gene data show CDR1 as MNHEY and CDR2 as SVGEGT. DNA for the CDR3: TGTGCCAGCAGTTACCGAGTGGACCAGGGACGGTCCTCCTACAATGAGCAGTTCTTC. Translation gives CASSYRVDQGRSSYNEQFF.

This rearrangement joins TRBV3-1 to TRBJ1-6, with D possibly TRBD1 on 6 matching bases. Per the germline V gene, CDR1 is LGHDT and CDR2 is YNNKEL (reference sequence). Trimming took 3 bases from V and 16 from J, leaving 13 bases between them. The length of the CDR3 is 12 residues. The CDR3 is CASSQSDRTLHF. CDR3 nucleotides: TGTGCCAGCAGCCAGTCTGACAGGACACTCCACTTT.

V and J are TRBV6-2 or TRBV6-3 and TRBJ2-1; 8 bases align to TRBD2. Trimming at V came to 0 bases and at J to 6 bases, leaving 7 bases not matched to a gene. The CDR3 covers 16 residues. Germline V gene data show CDR1 as MNHEY and CDR2 as SVGEGT. The DNA for the CDR3 is TGTGCCAGCAGTTACTCAGGTAGCGGGGCAATCAATGAGCAGTTCTTC. Its protein is CASSYSGSGAINEQFF.

The chain is built from TRBV28 and TRBJ1-5; TRBD1 matches 8 bases. Germline V gene data show CDR1 as MDHEN and CDR2 as SYDVKM. The CDR3 consists of 16 residues. V dropped 5 bases and J dropped 3; count of bases not matched to a gene: 9. CDR3 nucleotide sequence: TGTGCCAGCAGTGCGCCCCGGGACAGGATCAATCAGCCCCAGCATTTT. Protein sequence: CASSAPRDRINQPQHF.

This clonotype appeared a few times. The V and J genes are TRBV6-6 and TRBJ1-6; the D gene is possibly TRBD1 (5 bases). Germline CDR1 is MNHNY and CDR2 is SVGAGI (reference sequence). The CDR3 runs 16 residues. The V gene lost 2 bases and the J gene lost 7 bases, with 15 bases spanning the gap. This CDR3 is CASSYGSGRLNSPLHF. DNA for the CDR3: TGTGCCAGCAGTTACGGCTCGGGACGGCTAAATTCACCCCTCCACTTT.

J is TRBJ2-7 and V is TRBV7-3; D ambiguous. V was shortened by 5 bases and J by 3 bases, with 14 bases between the two germline ends. Germline values: CDR1 SGHTA, CDR2 FQGTGA. The CDR3 length is 14 residues. This CDR3 reads CASSRDPTDYEQYF. CDR3 nucleotide sequence: TGTGCCAGCAGCCGAGACCCCACCGACTACGAGCAGTACTTC.